A selection of T cell receptor beta chains follows, all from one sample in a study of CD4 T cells in relation to SARS-CoV-2 and coronaviruses. Repertoires were generated with immunoSEQ multiplex PCR, while TCRdb's copy carries only in-frame clones and drops some. There are fewer than 20,000 clones in the sample; roughly four fifths occur only once, and over 20% lies in the top ten. For these TCRs, the target antigens are not known. The sample was CD4+ T cells from PBMCs, cultured in vitro. The receptors were sampled from a human donor in good health. Both conserved end residues are part of each CDR3. The D gene is left open where the match is weak. A clone size is listed for some rows: how often the clone was seen (once, few, many), or a class if it is expanded.

TGTGCCAGCTCACGAGGGGACGGCCGTGTATCCTACGAGCAGTACTTC,CASSRGDGRVSYEQYF,.,TRBJ2-7,.,TRBV18
TGCGCCAGCAGCACGGGAGGAAACACCATATATTTT,CASSTGGNTIYF,.,TRBJ1-3,.,TRBV5-1
TGTGCCAGTAGTACAGGGGGGTCTGTCTACGAGCAGTACTTC,CASSTGGSVYEQYF,.,TRBJ2-7,.,TRBV19
TGTGCCAGCAGCACCAGGACTAGCGGGGCAGAGACCCAGTACTTC,CASSTRTSGAETQYF,.,TRBJ2-5,TRBD2,TRBV7-2
TGTGCCAGCAACCCCCGGTTCGGCAGGGAAGAAGGACAGACCCAGTACTTC,CASNPRFGREEGQTQYF,.,TRBJ2-5,.,TRBV5-6
TGTGCCAGCAGCTTAGCTCTCGCCGGGACAGGGGGCGCAGAAGCTTTCTTT,CASSLALAGTGGAEAFF,.,TRBJ1-1,TRBD1,TRBV7-9
TGTGCCAGCAGCTTAGCGACCCCAGGGACCGGGGAGCTGTTTTTT,CASSLATPGTGELFF,once,TRBJ2-2,.,TRBV7-2
TGTGCCAGCAGCGTATTGACAGGGTCATACAATGAGCAGTTCTTC,CASSVLTGSYNEQFF,.,TRBJ2-1,TRBD1,TRBV9
TGCGCCAGCAGCCAAGATGGGGGAAGGGGAGGAGAAAAACTGTTTTTT,CASSQDGGRGGEKLFF,.,TRBJ1-4,.,TRBV4-3
TGTGCCAGTAAAGGGAACACCGGGGAGCTGTTTTTT,CASKGNTGELFF,.,TRBJ2-2,.,TRBV19
TGTGCCAGCAGCTTGGGAGGACGAGTGCGGGATAAAAAACTGTTTTTT,CASSLGGRVRDKKLFF,.,TRBJ1-4,.,TRBV7-4
TGTGCCATCAGTAGGACAGGGGAGTACGAGCAGTACTTC,CAISRTGEYEQYF,.,TRBJ2-7,TRBD1,TRBV10-3
TGTGCCAGCAGCCACCTTGCCATAACCGCGGGACAGTCTAATGAAAAACTGTTTTTT,CASSHLAITAGQSNEKLFF,few,TRBJ1-4,TRBD1,TRBV7-8
TGCAGCGTCGGACAGGGCCGTAGCACAGATACGCAGTATTTT,CSVGQGRSTDTQYF,.,TRBJ2-3,TRBD1,TRBV29-1
TGTGCCAGCAGCCCAGGACAGGGGGATAACTATGGCTACACCTTC,CASSPGQGDNYGYTF,.,TRBJ1-2,TRBD1,TRBV7-2
TGTGCCAGCAGCCTTGGGACAGGGGGCCTTCAAGAGACCCAGTACTTC,CASSLGTGGLQETQYF,few,TRBJ2-5,TRBD1,TRBV5-5
TGTGCCAGCAGCCAAGTATCTATGGGTTCCCACGGGCACACCTTC,CASSQVSMGSHGHTF,.,TRBJ1-2,.,TRBV3-1/TRBV3-2
TGCGCCAGCAGCCCTGGGGGGGTCTCCTACGAGCAGTACTTC,CASSPGGVSYEQYF,.,TRBJ2-7,TRBD2,TRBV5-1
TGTGCCAGCAGCTTAGGGACAGGGGGGAGTACGGAGCAGTTCTTC,CASSLGTGGSTEQFF,.,TRBJ2-1,TRBD1,TRBV7-3
TGTGCCAGCAGCCAGGGACTAGGGACCTACGAGCAGTACTTC,CASSQGLGTYEQYF,once,TRBJ2-7,TRBD2,TRBV4-2
TGTGCCAGCAGCTTGGGAGGTCACGGCGTGCAGTTCTTC,CASSLGGHGVQFF,.,TRBJ2-1,.,TRBV5-6
TGTGCCAGTAGTTCGGACAGGGGGCTTGGCTACACCTTC,CASSSDRGLGYTF,.,TRBJ1-2,TRBD1,TRBV19